One and the same sample provided the 16 T cell receptor beta chains below, sequenced in a study of blood T cell repertoires in COVID-19. Repertoires were generated with immunoSEQ multiplex PCR, while TCRdb's copy carries only in-frame clones and drops some. The sample carries around 60,000 clones, more than 60% recorded once. Specimen: peripheral blood. The receptors were gathered from a woman aged 45 to 65 with active or convalescent COVID-19.

J is TRBJ1-2 and V is TRBV6-5; D is uncertain. The V gene lost 7 bases and the J gene lost 0 bases, with 12 bases spanning the gap. Germline assignment: CDR1 MNHEY and CDR2 SVGAGI. The CDR3 length is 14 residues. DNA of the CDR3: TGTGCCAGCACCTCCCCGGGTTCTAACTATGGCTACACCTTC. Translation gives CASTSPGSNYGYTF.

This clone was detected a few times. The chain is built from TRBV6-5 and TRBJ2-7; the D is unclear. Trimming stripped 2 bases from V and 5 bases from J, with 10 bases between. CDR3 length: 13 residues. In germline, CDR1 is MNHEY, CDR2 SVGAGI. The CDR3 coding sequence is TGTGCCAGCAGTTACGGCCGTCTTGACGAGCAGTACTTC. It encodes CASSYGRLDEQYF.

This sequence joins TRBV5-4 and TRBJ1-6, with a tentative D call TRBD1 (6 bases). The V gene's germline CDR1 is SGHNT and CDR2 YYREEE (reference sequence). There are 15 residues in the CDR3. Trimming took 0 bases from V and 7 from J, leaving 11 bases between them. The chain's CDR3 is CASSLDRVENSPLHF. CDR3 coding DNA: TGTGCCAGCAGCTTGGACAGGGTGGAAAATTCACCCCTCCACTTT.

This clone was found a few times. The gene calls are TRBV27 and TRBJ2-1, with 10 bases lining up with TRBD2. The CDR3 length is 18 residues. CDR1 and CDR2 from the germline V gene are MNHEY and SMNVEV (reference sequence). V was pared by 3 bases and J by 1 base, with 9 bases of the junction left unmatched. The CDR3 DNA sequence: TGTGCCAGCAGTTTTTCGTCTAGCGGGAGTTTATCCTACAATGAGCAGTTCTTC. Amino acids: CASSFSSSGSLSYNEQFF.

The rearrangement uses TRBV24-1 and TRBJ1-5, with 7 bases matching TRBD1. The trim removed 4 bases at V and 2 bases at J, leaving 13 bases unmatched. The germline V gene has CDR1 KGHDR and CDR2 SFDVKD. The CDR3 loop spans 18 amino acids. The CDR3 is CATSDSGTAMKGNQPQHF. CDR3 in DNA: TGTGCCACCAGTGACTCCGGGACAGCCATGAAGGGCAATCAGCCCCAGCATTTT.

The chain carries TRBV6-5 and TRBJ1-5; the D gene is possibly TRBD1 (5 bases). Germline V gene sequence: CDR1 MNHEY, CDR2 SVGAGI. The V end was cut by 6 bases, the J end by 5 bases, with 17 bases between. The length of the CDR3 is 15 residues. The chain's CDR3 is CASSPMGRVDQPQHF. The DNA of the CDR3 is TGTGCCAGCAGCCCCATGGGCAGGGTGGATCAGCCCCAGCATTTT.

V usage is TRBV11-2 and J usage is TRBJ2-3; 10 bases align to TRBD2. Trimming cost V 3 bases and J 4 bases; bases outside gene matches: 10. The CDR3 spans 17 residues. Germline V lookup: CDR1 SGHAT, CDR2 FQNNGV. CDR3 sequence (DNA): TGTGCCAGCAGCTTCCCACCTCTAGCGGGAGTCGCAGATACGCAGTATTTT. Translated, it gives CASSFPPLAGVADTQYF. Using reference TRBV11-2 and TRBJ2-3 for the parts outside the CDR3, the full variable domain is EAGVAQSPRYKIIEKRQSVAFWCNPISGHATLYWYQQILGQGPKLLIQFQNNGVVDDSQLPKDRFSAERLKGVDSTLKIQPAKLEDSAVYLCASSFPPLAGVADTQYFGPGTRLTVL.

The CDR3 loop reads CASRRGQENTEAFF. In DNA form, the CDR3 reads TGTGCCAGCCGAAGGGGACAGGAGAACACTGAAGCTTTCTTT. V and J are TRBV6-4 and TRBJ1-1, with 8 nucleotides matching TRBD1. CDR1 and CDR2 from the germline V gene are MRHNA and SNTAGT. J was trimmed by 1 base and V by 8 bases; bases with no gene match: 6. This CDR3 spans 14 amino acids.

In this sample, this clone turned up once. The CDR3 is CASSITSGSSYEQYF. The CDR3 DNA reads TGTGCCAGTAGTATAACTAGCGGGAGCTCCTACGAGCAGTACTTC. The chain joins TRBV19 to TRBJ2-7; 11 bases are shared with TRBD2. The CDR3 has 15 amino acids. Germline CDR1 LNHDA, CDR2 SQIVND (reference sequence). V was pared by 2 bases and J by 0 bases, with 0 bases of the junction left unmatched. Combining the CDR3 with reference TRBV19 and TRBJ2-7 gives the whole variable domain DGGITQSPKYLFRKEGQNVTLSCEQNLNHDAMYWYRQDPGQGLRLIYYSQIVNDFQKGDIAEGYSVSREKKESFPLTVTSAQKNPTAFYLCASSITSGSSYEQYFGPGTRLTVT.

This clone was found many times. The chain joins TRBV3-1 (or the pseudogene TRBV3-2) to TRBJ2-7; 10 bases agree with TRBD2. With V trimmed by 4 bases and J by 4 bases, 4 bases remained unmatched. The CDR3 is 14 amino acids. Germline-derived CDR1 and CDR2 are LGHDT and YNNKEL (reference sequence). CDR3 DNA: TGTGCCAGCAGCCCGGGACTAGCGAGTTACGAGCAGTACTTC. It codes for CASSPGLASYEQYF.

The rearrangement links TRBV5-1 to TRBJ1-4; 11 bases line up with TRBD1. This CDR3 spans 16 amino acids. Germline V lookup: CDR1 SGHRS, CDR2 YFSETQ. The V segment lost 4 bases and the J segment 2 bases; nucleotides outside the gene matches: 4. The CDR3 reads CASSPGTGGTNEKLFF. As DNA, the CDR3 is TGCGCCAGCAGCCCCGGGACAGGGGGTACTAATGAAAAACTGTTTTTT.

The rearrangement uses TRBV30 and TRBJ2-5, with 8 bases fitting TRBD2. This CDR3 contains 13 residues. V shed 5 bases and J 0 bases; nucleotides not matched to a gene: 2. Germline-derived CDR1 and CDR2 are GTSNPN and SVGIG (reference sequence). CDR3 bases: TGTGCCTGGGGACTAGCCTACCAAGAGACCCAGTACTTC. It encodes CAWGLAYQETQYF.

The chain employs TRBV4-1 and TRBJ2-1; 8 nucleotides match TRBD2. The germline CDR1 and CDR2 sequences are MGHRA and YSYEKL. J lost 12 bases, V lost 0 bases, and 4 bases had no gene match. This CDR3 has 13 residues. The CDR3 reads CASSQDWAGGQFF. The CDR3 DNA reads as TGCGCCAGCAGCCAAGATTGGGCGGGAGGGCAGTTCTTC.

This clone appeared once. The junction does not match germline at one end; this may be a read error. The sample holds other DNA sequences that translate to the same CDR3. V and J are TRBV5-1 and TRBJ2-2; 8 bases are a match to TRBD1. This CDR3 contains 16 residues. Germline V gene lookup returns CDR1 SGHRS and CDR2 YFSETQ. The CDR3 loop is CASSLGGRGPTGELFF. In nucleotides, the CDR3 is TGCGCCAGCAGCTTGGGTGGCAGGGGGCCCACCGGGGAGCTATTTTTT.

This chain connects TRBV6-4 to TRBJ1-1; D is uncertain. Per germline, CDR1 MRHNA and CDR2 SNTAGT. The CDR3 has 13 amino acids. Deletions cut 4 bases from V and 3 bases from J, with 9 bases between. The CDR3 reads CASSAMEDTEAFF. CDR3 in DNA: TGTGCCAGCAGTGCCATGGAGGACACTGAAGCTTTCTTT.

The rearrangement uses TRBV27 and TRBJ2-1; 11 bases match TRBD2. V dropped 5 bases and J dropped 5; count of bases not matched to a gene: 5. The CDR3 covers 15 residues. From germline, CDR1 is MNHEY and CDR2 SMNVEV (reference sequence). CDR3: CASSLEGLADNEQFF. The DNA for the CDR3 is TGTGCCAGCAGTCTCGAGGGACTAGCGGACAATGAGCAGTTCTTC.